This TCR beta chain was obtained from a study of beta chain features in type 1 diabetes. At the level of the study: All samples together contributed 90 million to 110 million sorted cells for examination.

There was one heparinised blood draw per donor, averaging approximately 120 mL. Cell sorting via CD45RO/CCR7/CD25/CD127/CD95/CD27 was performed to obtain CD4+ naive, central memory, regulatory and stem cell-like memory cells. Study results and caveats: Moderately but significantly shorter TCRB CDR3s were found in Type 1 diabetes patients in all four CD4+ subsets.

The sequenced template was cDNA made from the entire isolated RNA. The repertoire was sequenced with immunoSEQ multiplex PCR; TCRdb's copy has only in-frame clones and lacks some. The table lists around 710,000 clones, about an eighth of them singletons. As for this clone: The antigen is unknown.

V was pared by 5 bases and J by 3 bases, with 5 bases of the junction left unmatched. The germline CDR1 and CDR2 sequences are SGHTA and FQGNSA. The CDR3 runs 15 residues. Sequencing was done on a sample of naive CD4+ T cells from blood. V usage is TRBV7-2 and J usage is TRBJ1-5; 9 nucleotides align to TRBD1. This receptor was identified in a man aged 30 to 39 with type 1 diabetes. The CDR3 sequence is CASSLGTGNNQPQHF. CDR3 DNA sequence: TGTGCCAGCAGCCTTGGGACAGGGAACAATCAGCCCCAGCATTTT.